This TCR beta chain was found in a study of T-cell memory formation after mild COVID-19. The CDR3 totals 16 residues. The germline CDR1 and CDR2 sequences are SGHVS and FQNEAQ. Trimming took 5 bases from V and 5 from J; bases not matched to a gene: 12. This clonotype has more than one count but fewer than ten. TCRdb used MiXCR to reprocess the 5' RACE reads, holding one entry per CDR3 protein. The sample lists about 150,000 distinct CDR3 sequences; over 15% were seen once. This sequence was found in an adult woman who had mild COVID-19 (a few samples of this study predate the infection). Cell type and time point are not known. This sequence joins TRBV7-8 and TRBJ2-7, with 10 bases matching TRBD1. The specimen was PBMCs or a T cell subset sorted from them (not recorded which). The CDR3 nucleotides read TGTGCCAGCAGCCGGACCGCCGGGACAGGGGTCCACGAGCAGTACTTC. Translated: CASSRTAGTGVHEQYF.